This TCR beta chain was captured by sequencing in a study of CD8+ T cells in alopecia areata. About the research overall: Tofacitinib treatment spanned 6 to 18 months, with 6 months off drug afterward. Points from the study as a whole: Persistence during tofacitinib was seen for many expanded lesional clones in scalp and blood.

This clone was seen more than once but under ten times. No antigen is known for it. Extracted RNA was reverse transcribed, and the resulting cDNA served as sequencing template. The data were produced by immunoSEQ multiplex PCR, yet TCRdb's version contains in-frame clones alone and is incomplete. The repertoire consists of under 150,000 clones, with 56% occurring once and the leading ten covering about 3.4%. Treatment noted: oral pan-JAK inhibitor, 5-10 mg twice daily. Alopecia areata patients provided lesional scalp punch biopsies and peripheral blood. The specimen was CD4+ T cells sorted from blood, collected at week 24, from a patient treated with tofacitinib. The sequence was obtained from a human donor with alopecia areata.

The CDR3 nucleotides read TGCAGCGCGGAGCGGGGGGGAGATACGCAGTATTTT. This translates into CSAERGGDTQYF. The chain recombines TRBV29-1 with TRBJ2-3, with 10 bases aligning to TRBD2. Germline V CDR1 and CDR2: SQVTM, ANQGSEA. J was trimmed by 5 bases and V by 7 bases; bases with no gene match: 3. This CDR3 contains 12 residues.